This TCR beta chain was sequenced in a study of T cells after posttransplantation cyclophosphamide. Generated by immunoSEQ multiplex PCR, the TCRdb table keeps only in-frame clones and is missing some. The sample yields 25,000 to 40,000 clones, 91% seen once. V lost 3 bases and J lost 5, with 13 bases in between. The CDR3 consists of 14 residues. In germline, CDR1 is KGHSH, CDR2 LQKENI. Cells defined as naive were viable CD3+CD4+ or CD3+CD8+ and CCR7+CD45RA+CD45RO-CD95-CD27+CD28+. On the day of bone marrow donation, the related graft donor provided peripheral blood. Comments on this clone: The antigen remains unidentified.

Findings of the study overall: Later post-transplant blood repertoires were often dominated by donor CD8+ memory clones. Recipient CMV seropositivity and CMV reactivation strongly tracked TRB clonality.

The material sequenced was naive CD4+ T cells sorted from blood. J is TRBJ1-2 and V is TRBV18, with D possibly matching TRBD1 (5 bases). This TCR came from a man aged 25-45 years in good health and a related stem cell transplant donor. This CDR3 is CASSPPTVEYGYTF. The CDR3 DNA reads TGTGCCAGCTCACCCCCGACAGTGGAATATGGCTACACCTTC.